This T cell receptor (beta chain) was captured by sequencing in a study of cytomegalovirus exposure and HLA in healthy donors. Trimming took off 3 bases at V and 3 bases at J, with 14 bases between the two ends. Germline V CDR1 and CDR2: MNHNS, SASEGT. The CDR3 is made up of 15 amino acids. This clone was picked up a small number of times. With 60 Vbeta and 13 Jbeta primers, the PCR was carried out. As handled by the study authors: There were around 80 million unique TCR beta chains by a later count, and approximately 10 million of them were shared. Clones were sequenced by immunoSEQ multiplex PCR, and TCRdb holds only the in-frame ones, with some missing. The D gene and trimming were derived from the DNA, and the V and J assignments and clone size from that table. The sample yields about 160,000 clones, more than 80% seen once.

Sequencing input: PBMCs. The sequence was obtained from a woman aged 45-65 years in good health and CMV-seronegative. The V call is TRBV6-1, the J call TRBJ1-2; D is unresolved. CDR3 bases: TGTGCCAGCAGTGATTATACCGGGGTTTACTATGGCTACACCTTC. Protein: CASSDYTGVYYGYTF.